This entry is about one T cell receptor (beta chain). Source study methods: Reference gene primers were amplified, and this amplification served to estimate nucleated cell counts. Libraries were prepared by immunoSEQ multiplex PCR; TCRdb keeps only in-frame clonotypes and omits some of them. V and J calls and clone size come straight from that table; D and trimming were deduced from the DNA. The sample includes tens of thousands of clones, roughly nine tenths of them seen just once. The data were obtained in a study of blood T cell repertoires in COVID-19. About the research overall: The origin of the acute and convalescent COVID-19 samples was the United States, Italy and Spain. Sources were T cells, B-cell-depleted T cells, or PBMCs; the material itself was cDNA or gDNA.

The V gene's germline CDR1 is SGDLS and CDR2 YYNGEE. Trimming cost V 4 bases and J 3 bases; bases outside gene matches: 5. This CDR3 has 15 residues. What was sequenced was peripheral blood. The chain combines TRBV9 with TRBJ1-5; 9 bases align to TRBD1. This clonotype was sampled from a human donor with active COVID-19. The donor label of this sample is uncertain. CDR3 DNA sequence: TGTGCCAGCAGCCCCCGGGACAGGGACAATCAGCCCCAGCATTTT. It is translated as CASSPRDRDNQPQHF. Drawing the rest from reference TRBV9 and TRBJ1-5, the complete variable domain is DSGVTQTPKHLITATGQRVTLRCSPRSGDLSVYWYQQSLDQGLQFLIQYYNGEERAKGNILERFSAQQFPDLHSELNLSSLELGDSALYFCASSPRDRDNQPQHFGDGTRLSIL.